The clone carrying this TCR beta chain was found a few times. Antigen unknown. The junction departs from the called germline gene at one end, perhaps through a read error. These data come from a study of cytomegalovirus exposure and HLA in healthy donors. Across the study: An earlier analysis found fewer than 120 million unique TCR beta sequences from 150 million to 200 million T cells. An early data release held 70 million to 90 million unique TCRs from HLA-typed donors. General study points: As a later analysis showed, a missense DCLRE1C variant was linked to trimming of TCR beta V- and J-genes.

In the PCR, 60 Vbeta and 13 Jbeta primers were used. The data were produced by immunoSEQ multiplex PCR, yet TCRdb's version contains in-frame clones alone and is incomplete. The sample has some 250,000 clones, about four fifths seen once. The sequence came from a woman aged 40 to 55 in good health and CMV-seropositive. The sequenced material came from PBMCs.

The CDR3 coding sequence is TGTGCTAGCAGCTTACGGGGACTCGACACCGGGGAGCTGTTTTTT. Its translation: CASSLRGLDTGELFF. This chain uses TRBV7-7 with TRBJ2-2, with a tentative D call TRBD2 (6 bases). Germline V gene data show CDR1 as SSHAT and CDR2 as FNYEAQ (reference sequence). The CDR3 is made up of 15 amino acids.